What follows describes a single T cell receptor (beta chain). The clone's antigen remains unknown. An end of the junction differs from the germline gene, which may be a read error. This entry belongs to a study of control samples from healthy donors and cancer patients (dated by TCRdb to the early 2020s). The CDR3 contains 14 residues, cysteine and phenylalanine counted. Solely the CDR3 DNA is kept, with 42 bases framed from the first base. The CDR1 and CDR2 encoded by the germline V gene are SNHLY and FYNNEI. Library construction relied on the immunoSEQ multiplex PCR assay. Held by TCRdb, this immuneACCESS table contains in-frame sequences only and omits some clones. Under half of the omission traces to an unresolved V gene where checked; the cause of the rest is unknown. Within this sample are tens of thousands of clones, with around four fifths of them counted one time only. The ten largest clones add up to roughly 3.1% of the sample.

The sequence came from a woman between 45 and 60 years old with lung cancer. The chain couples TRBV2 to TRBJ2-3, with 8 junctional bases fitting TRBD1. Sequenced sample: PBMCs. In nucleotide form, the sequence is TGTGCCAGCAGTGAAGCGGGTCAGGGGGCCACCAAGGGGTTT. This gives the protein CASSEAGQGATKGF.